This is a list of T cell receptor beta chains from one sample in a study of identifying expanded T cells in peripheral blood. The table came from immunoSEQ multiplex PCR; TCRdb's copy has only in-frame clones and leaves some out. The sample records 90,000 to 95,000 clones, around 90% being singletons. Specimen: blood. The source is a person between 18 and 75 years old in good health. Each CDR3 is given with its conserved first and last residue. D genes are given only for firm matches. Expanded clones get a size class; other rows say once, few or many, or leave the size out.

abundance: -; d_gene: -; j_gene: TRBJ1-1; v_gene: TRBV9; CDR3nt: TGTGCCAGCAGCGTAGGAACAGAGGCTGAAGCTTTCTTT; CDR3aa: CASSVGTEAEAFF
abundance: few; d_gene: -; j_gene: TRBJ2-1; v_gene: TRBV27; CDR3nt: TGTGCCAGCAGTTTACGCAGGGGTTCTTCATACGGAGAGCAGTTCTTC; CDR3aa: CASSLRRGSSYGEQFF
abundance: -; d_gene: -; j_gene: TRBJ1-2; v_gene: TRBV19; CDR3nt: TGTGCCAGTAGTAGGGGGGTCTATGGCTACACCTTC; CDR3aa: CASSRGVYGYTF
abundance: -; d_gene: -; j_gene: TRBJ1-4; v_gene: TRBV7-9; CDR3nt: TGTGCCAGCAGCTTCCGGGGACGCCTTAATGAAAAACTGTTTTTT; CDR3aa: CASSFRGRLNEKLFF
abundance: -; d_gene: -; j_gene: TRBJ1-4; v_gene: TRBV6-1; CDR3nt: TGTGCCACCTCGCCTTCTGAAAAACTGTTTTTT; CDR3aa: CATSPSEKLFF
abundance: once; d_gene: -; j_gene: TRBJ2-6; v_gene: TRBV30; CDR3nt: TGTGCCTCGAACCCTGGGGCCAACGTCCTGACTTTC; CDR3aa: CASNPGANVLTF
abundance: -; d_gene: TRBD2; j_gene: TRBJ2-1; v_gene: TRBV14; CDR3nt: TGTGCCAGCAGCCTCCAGGGTGGCGGGAGTTCTAATGAGCAGTTCTTC; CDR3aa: CASSLQGGGSSNEQFF
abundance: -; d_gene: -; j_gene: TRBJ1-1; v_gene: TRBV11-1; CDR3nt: TGTGCCAGCAGCTTTGGGCAGGGAGTCACTGAAGCTTTCTTT; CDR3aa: CASSFGQGVTEAFF
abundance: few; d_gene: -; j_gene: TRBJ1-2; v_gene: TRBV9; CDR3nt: TGTGCCAGCAGCGTCTCCGGGGACTATGGCTACACCTTC; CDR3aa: CASSVSGDYGYTF
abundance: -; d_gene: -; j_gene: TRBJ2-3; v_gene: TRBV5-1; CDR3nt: TGCGCCAGCAGGGGCGGGAACACAGATACGCAGTATTTT; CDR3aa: CASRGGNTDTQYF
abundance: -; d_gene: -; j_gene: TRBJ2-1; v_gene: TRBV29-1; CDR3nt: TGCAGCGTTGAACTACACGGGGCCTCAGTCGGGGAGCAGTTCTTC; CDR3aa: CSVELHGASVGEQFF
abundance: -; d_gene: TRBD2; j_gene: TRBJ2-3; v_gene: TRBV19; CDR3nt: TGTGCCAGTAGTATGATCTATCGGGAGGCTACAGATACGCAGTATTTT; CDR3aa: CASSMIYREATDTQYF
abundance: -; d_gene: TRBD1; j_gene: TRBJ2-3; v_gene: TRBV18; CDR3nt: TGTGCCAGCTCACCCATGACCGGGACAGACCCCCGCACAGATACGCAGTATTTT; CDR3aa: CASSPMTGTDPRTDTQYF
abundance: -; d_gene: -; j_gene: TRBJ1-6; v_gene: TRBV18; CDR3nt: TGTGCCAGCTCACCCAGTAAGGGGGATAATTCACCCCTCCACTTT; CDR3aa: CASSPSKGDNSPLHF
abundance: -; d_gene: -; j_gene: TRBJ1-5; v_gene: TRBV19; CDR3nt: TGTGCCAGTGGACAAGTCAATCAGCCCCAGCATTTT; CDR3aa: CASGQVNQPQHF
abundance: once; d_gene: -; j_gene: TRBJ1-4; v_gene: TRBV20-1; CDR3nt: TGCAGTGCTAGAGATGGCGAAAAACTGTTTTTT; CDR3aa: CSARDGEKLFF
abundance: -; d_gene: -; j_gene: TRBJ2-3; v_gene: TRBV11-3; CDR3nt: TGTGCCAGCAGCTCCGGAATTAGTGGGGCGAGAGATACGCAGTATTTT; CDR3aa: CASSSGISGARDTQYF
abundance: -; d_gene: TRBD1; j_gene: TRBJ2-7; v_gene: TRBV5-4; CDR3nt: TGTGCCAGCAGCGCACGACAGGGCTCCTACGAGCAGTACTTC; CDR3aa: CASSARQGSYEQYF
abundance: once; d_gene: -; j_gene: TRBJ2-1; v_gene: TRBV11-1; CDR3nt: TGTGCCAGCAGCTTAGCATTGGCGGGGAGAGGCGATGAGCAGTTCTTC; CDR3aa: CASSLALAGRGDEQFF
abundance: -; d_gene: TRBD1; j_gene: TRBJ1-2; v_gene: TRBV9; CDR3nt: TGTGCCAGCAGCCCTAGGGGACAGGGGAGGTATGGCTACACCTTC; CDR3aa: CASSPRGQGRYGYTF
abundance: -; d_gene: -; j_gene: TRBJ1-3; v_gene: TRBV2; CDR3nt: TGTGCCAGCAGTCCTACCGGGGGTGGTGGAAACACCATATATTTT; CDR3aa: CASSPTGGGGNTIYF
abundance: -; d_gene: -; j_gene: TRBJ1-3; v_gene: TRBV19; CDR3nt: TGTGCCAGTAGTGCCCCCGGGTCCCTCGGAAACACCATATATTTT; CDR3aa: CASSAPGSLGNTIYF
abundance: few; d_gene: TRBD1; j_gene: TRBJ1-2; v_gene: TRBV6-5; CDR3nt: TGTGCCAGCAGAAAGACAGGGAAAAAAGGCTACACCTTC; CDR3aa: CASRKTGKKGYTF
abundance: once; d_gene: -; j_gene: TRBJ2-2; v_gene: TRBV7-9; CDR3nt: TGTGCCAGCAGCTACCCCGGTGTTTCACCCGCGAACACCGGGGAGCTGTTTTTT; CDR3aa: CASSYPGVSPANTGELFF
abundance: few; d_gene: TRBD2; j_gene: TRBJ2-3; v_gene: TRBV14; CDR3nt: TGTGCCAGCAGCCGGCAGCTAGCGGCCACAGATACGCAGTATTTT; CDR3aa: CASSRQLAATDTQYF
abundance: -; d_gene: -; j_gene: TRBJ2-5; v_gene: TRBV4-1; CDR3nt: TGCGCCAGCAGCTCGGTGGCAGGCCTCTATGGGGAGACCCAGTACTTC; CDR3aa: CASSSVAGLYGETQYF
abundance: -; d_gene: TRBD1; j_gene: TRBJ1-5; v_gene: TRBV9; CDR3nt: TGTGCCAGCAGCGTAGAAGGGACAGTGAATCAGCCCCAGCATTTT; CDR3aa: CASSVEGTVNQPQHF
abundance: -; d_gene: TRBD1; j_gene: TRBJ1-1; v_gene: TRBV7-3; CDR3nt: TGTGCCAGCAGCTTAGGACAGGGAGGGGTGGCTTTCTTT; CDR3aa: CASSLGQGGVAFF
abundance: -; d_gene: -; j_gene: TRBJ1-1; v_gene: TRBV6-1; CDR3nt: TGTGCCAGCATCTTAAGAGAGACCCACACTGAAGCTTTCTTT; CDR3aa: CASILRETHTEAFF
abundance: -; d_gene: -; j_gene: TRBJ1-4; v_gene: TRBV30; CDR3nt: TGTGCCTGGAGTGTAGGTTCAGCCAGTGAAAAACTGTTTTTT; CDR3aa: CAWSVGSASEKLFF
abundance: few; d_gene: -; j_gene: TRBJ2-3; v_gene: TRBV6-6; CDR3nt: TGTGCCAGCAGCCCAGAGGGGGGCCTGGGGGATACGCAGTATTTT; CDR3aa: CASSPEGGLGDTQYF